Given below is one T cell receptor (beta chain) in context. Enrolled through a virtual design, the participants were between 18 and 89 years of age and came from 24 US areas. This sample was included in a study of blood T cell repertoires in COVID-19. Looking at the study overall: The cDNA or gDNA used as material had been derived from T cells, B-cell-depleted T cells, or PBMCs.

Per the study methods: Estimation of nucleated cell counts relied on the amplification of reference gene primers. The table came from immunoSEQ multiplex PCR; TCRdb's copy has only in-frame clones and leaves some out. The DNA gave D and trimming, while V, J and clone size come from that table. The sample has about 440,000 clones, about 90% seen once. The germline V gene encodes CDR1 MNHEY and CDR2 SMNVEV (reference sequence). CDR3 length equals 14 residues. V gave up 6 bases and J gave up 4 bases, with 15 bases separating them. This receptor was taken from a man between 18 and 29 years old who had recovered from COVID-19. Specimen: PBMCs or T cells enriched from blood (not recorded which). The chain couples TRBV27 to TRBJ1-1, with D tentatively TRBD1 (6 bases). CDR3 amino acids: CASSGWGPLTEAFF. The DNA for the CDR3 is TGTGCCAGCAGCGGCTGGGGGCCCCTCACTGAAGCTTTCTTT.